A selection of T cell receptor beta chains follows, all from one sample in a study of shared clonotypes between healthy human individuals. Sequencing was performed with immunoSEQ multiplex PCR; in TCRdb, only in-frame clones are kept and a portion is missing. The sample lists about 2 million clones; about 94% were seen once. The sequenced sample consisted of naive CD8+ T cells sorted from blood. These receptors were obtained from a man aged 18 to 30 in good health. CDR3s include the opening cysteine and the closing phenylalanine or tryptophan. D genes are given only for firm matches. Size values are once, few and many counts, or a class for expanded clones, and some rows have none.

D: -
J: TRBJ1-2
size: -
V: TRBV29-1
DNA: TGCAGCGTCAATGCCCCGTCAGACGTAACCTATGGCTACACCTTC
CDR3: CSVNAPSDVTYGYTF

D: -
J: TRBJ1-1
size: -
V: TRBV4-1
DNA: TGCGCCAGCAGCCCGAGGATGGGGTCGAACACTGAAGCTTTCTTT
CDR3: CASSPRMGSNTEAFF

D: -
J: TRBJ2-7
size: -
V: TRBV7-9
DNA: TGTGCCAGCAGCTTAGGGGGACTGGCCGGGGAGCAGTACTTC
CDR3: CASSLGGLAGEQYF

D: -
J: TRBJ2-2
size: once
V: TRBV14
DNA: TGTGCCAGCAGCCAAGTCCGGGACTACACCGGGGAGCTGTTTTTT
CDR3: CASSQVRDYTGELFF

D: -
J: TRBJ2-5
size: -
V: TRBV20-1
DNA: TGCAGTGCTAGAGATGGGGAGACCCAGTACTTC
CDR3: CSARDGETQYF

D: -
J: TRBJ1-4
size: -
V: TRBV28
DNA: TGTGCCAGCAGACCTCCGGAACCCCCAGGACCACTGTTTTTT
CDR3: CASRPPEPPGPLFF

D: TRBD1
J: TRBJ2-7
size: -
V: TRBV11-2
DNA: TGTGCCAGCAGCTTAGCTCCGGGACAGATTAATTACGAGCAGTACTTC
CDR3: CASSLAPGQINYEQYF

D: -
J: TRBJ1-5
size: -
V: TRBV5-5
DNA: TGTGCCAGCAGCTTGGCGGGGGCCGAGTACAATCAGCCCCAGCATTTT
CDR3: CASSLAGAEYNQPQHF

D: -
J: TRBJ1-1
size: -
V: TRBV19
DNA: TGTGCCAGTAGTATATGGATGAACACTGAAGCTTTCTTT
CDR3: CASSIWMNTEAFF

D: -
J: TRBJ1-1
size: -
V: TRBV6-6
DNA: TGTGCCAGCAGTTATCGGGCAAACACTGAAGCTTTCTTT
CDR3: CASSYRANTEAFF

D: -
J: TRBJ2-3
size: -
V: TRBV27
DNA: TGTGCCAGCAGTTCAGCAGATAGCCACACAGATACGCAGTATTTT
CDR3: CASSSADSHTDTQYF